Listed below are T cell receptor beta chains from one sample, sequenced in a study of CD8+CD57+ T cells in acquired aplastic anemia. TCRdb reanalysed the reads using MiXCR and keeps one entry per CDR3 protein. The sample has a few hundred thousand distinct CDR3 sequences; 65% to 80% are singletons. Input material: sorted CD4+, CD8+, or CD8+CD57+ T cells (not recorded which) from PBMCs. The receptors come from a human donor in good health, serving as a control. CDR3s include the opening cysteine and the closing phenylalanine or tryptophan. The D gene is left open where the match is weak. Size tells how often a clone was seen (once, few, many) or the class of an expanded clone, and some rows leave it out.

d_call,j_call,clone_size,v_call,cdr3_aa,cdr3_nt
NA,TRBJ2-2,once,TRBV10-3,CAISESGRGDSGELFF,TGTGCCATCAGTGAGTCCGGGAGAGGGGACTCCGGGGAGCTGTTTTTT
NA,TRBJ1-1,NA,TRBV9,CATSGGQWSEALF,TGTGCCACCAGCGGAGGTCAGTGGAGTGAGGCTCTGTTT
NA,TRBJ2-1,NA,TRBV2,CASSEALNPPYNEQFF,TGTGCCAGCAGTGAAGCGCTTAACCCCCCCTACAATGAGCAGTTCTTC
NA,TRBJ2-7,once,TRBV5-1,CASSQDRGSSW,TGCGCCAGCAGCCAAGATCGAGGCAGCTCATGG
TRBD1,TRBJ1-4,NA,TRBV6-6,CASSTGDSRYENNEKLFF,TGTGCCAGCAGCACTGGGGACAGCCGATATGAGAATAATGAAAAACTGTTTTTT
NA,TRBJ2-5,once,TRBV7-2,CASSFWGMTGYQETQYF,TGTGCCAGCAGCTTCTGGGGGATGACGGGGTACCAAGAGACCCAGTACTTC
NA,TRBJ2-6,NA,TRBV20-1,CSAEALSETWANVLTF,TGCAGTGCCGAGGCCCTCAGCGAAACTTGGGCCAACGTCCTGACTTTC
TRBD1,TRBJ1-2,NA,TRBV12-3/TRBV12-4,CASSALTGSNYGYTF,TGTGCCAGCAGCGCCCTGACAGGGAGCAACTATGGCTACACCTTC
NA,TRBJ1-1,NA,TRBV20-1,CSARDPLARQNTEAFF,TGCAGTGCTAGAGATCCCCTCGCGCGACAGAACACTGAAGCTTTCTTT
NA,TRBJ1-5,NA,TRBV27,CASSPLFETGTETQHF,TGTGCCAGCAGCCCCCTATTCGAGACAGGCACTGAGACCCAGCATTTT
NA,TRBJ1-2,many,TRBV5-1,CASSLDLGSPALYTF,TGCGCCAGCAGCTTGGATCTCGGTAGCCCGGCGCTCTACACCTTC
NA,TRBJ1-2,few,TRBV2,CASSEADRNYGYTF,TGTGCCAGCAGTGAAGCCGACAGGAACTATGGCTACACCTTC
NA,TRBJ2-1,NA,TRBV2,CASSERLAGPTSDSGQFF,TGTGCCAGCAGTGAACGGCTAGCTGGCCCTACCTCCGACTCTGGGCAGTTCTTC
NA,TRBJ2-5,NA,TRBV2,CASSEALSDGETQYF,TGTGCCAGCAGTGAAGCCCTCAGCGACGGAGAGACCCAGTACTTC
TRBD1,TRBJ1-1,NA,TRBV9,CASSWGTGSSPLPEAFF,TGTGCCAGCAGCTGGGGGACAGGGTCTTCACCCCTCCCTGAAGCTTTCTTT
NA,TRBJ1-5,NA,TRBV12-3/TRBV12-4,CASSLDEGGETNQPQHF,TGTGCCAGCAGTTTAGATGAGGGAGGGGAGACGAATCAGCCCCAGCATTTT
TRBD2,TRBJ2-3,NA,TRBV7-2,CASSLTSGNYTDEQYF,TGTGCCAGCAGCTTAACTAGCGGGAACTACACCGATGAGCAGTACTTT
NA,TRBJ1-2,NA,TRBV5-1,CASSARWDGDYGYTF,TGCGCCAGCAGCGCCAGGTGGGACGGTGACTATGGCTACACCTTC
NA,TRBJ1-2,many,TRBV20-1,CSAPPVLVANYGYTF,TGCAGTGCTCCCCCTGTACTGGTAGCTAACTATGGCTACACCTTC
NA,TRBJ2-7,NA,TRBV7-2,CASSQPIHTEALYF,TGCGCCAGCAGCCAACCGATACACACTGAAGCGCTGTACTTC
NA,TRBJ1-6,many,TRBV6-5,CASSYQGAYNSPLHF,TGTGCCAGCAGTTACCAAGGGGCCTATAATTCACCCCTCCACTTT
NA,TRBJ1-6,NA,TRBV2,CASRGGNSPLHF,TGTGCCAGCAGGGGAGGTAATTCACCCCTCCACTTT
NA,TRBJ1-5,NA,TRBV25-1,CASSECQYAQHF,TGTGCCAGCAGTGAATGCCAGTACGCCCAGCACTTT
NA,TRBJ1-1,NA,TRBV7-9,CASSIGPVTQSFGAFF,TGTGCCAGCAGCATTGGGCCAGTTACGCAGAGTTTTGGCGCTTTCTTT
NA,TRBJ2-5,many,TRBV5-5,CASSLDVNQETQYF,TGTGCCAGCAGCTTGGATGTCAACCAAGAGACCCAGTACTTC
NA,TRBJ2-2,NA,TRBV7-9,CASSFYTETVKTVELFF,TGTGCCAGCAGCTTCTACACCGAGACAGTGAAGACCGTGGAGCTGTTTTTT